This is a list of T cell receptor beta chains from one sample in a study of cytomegalovirus exposure and HLA in healthy donors. The assay was immunoSEQ multiplex PCR, and TCRdb's table has in-frame clones only and misses some. The repertoire has roughly 160,000 clones, over 60% of them found once; the top ten carry around 2.8%. Source material: PBMCs. The receptor set was obtained from a woman in her twenties or thirties in good health and CMV-seronegative. CDR3s include the opening cysteine and the closing phenylalanine or tryptophan. The order of the fields is J gene, clone size, V gene, D gene, CDR3 protein, CDR3 DNA. The D gene is left open where the match is weak. Size tells how often a clone was seen (once, few, many) or the class of an expanded clone, and some rows leave it out.

TRBJ1-2 | . | TRBV4-3 | . | CASSQEKTEKGGYTF | TGCGCCAGCAGCCAAGAGAAGACGGAGAAAGGTGGCTACACCTTC
TRBJ2-7 | few | TRBV6-1 | . | CASSVPAGLYYEQYF | TGTGCCAGCAGTGTTCCGGCAGGTCTCTACTACGAGCAGTACTTC
TRBJ1-2 | few | TRBV7-9 | . | CASSLGRGVSYGYTF | TGTGCCAGCAGCTTAGGAAGGGGTGTCTCGTATGGCTACACCTTC
TRBJ2-5 | few | TRBV16 | TRBD2 | CASSLGLAGRETQYF | TGTGCCAGCAGCCTCGGACTAGCGGGACGGGAGACCCAGTACTTC
TRBJ2-5 | few | TRBV5-6 | TRBD1 | CASSQTQGARGETQYF | TGTGCCAGCAGCCAAACCCAGGGGGCGCGGGGCGAGACCCAGTACTTC
TRBJ2-4 | . | TRBV19 | . | CASSIRRGLTTDGPKNIQYF | TGTGCCAGTAGTATTAGAAGGGGCCTTACTACAGATGGGCCCAAAAACATTCAGTACTTC
TRBJ2-5 | . | TRBV28 | TRBD1 | CASSSMGQGAETQYF | TGTGCCAGCAGCTCTATGGGACAGGGGGCAGAGACCCAGTACTTC
TRBJ1-5 | . | TRBV9 | . | CASSDGDQPQHF | TGTGCCAGCAGCGACGGTGATCAGCCCCAGCATTTT
TRBJ2-1 | . | TRBV19 | TRBD1 | CASGLVTGTGGLYEQFF | TGTGCCAGTGGCCTAGTAACCGGGACAGGGGGCCTCTATGAGCAGTTCTTC
TRBJ1-1 | . | TRBV19 | TRBD1 | CAIRGVGNTEAFF | TGTGCCATCAGGGGGGTGGGGAACACTGAAGCTTTCTTT
TRBJ2-7 | . | TRBV2 | . | CASIPFGGSSYEQYF | TGTGCCAGCATTCCCTTTGGTGGGAGTAGCTACGAGCAGTACTTC